This entry lists 32 T cell receptor beta chains sequenced from one sample in a study of T cell responses to AZD1222 COVID-19 vaccine. The table came from immunoSEQ multiplex PCR; TCRdb's copy has only in-frame clones and leaves some out. Of about 99,000 clones detected, 87% appear once; the ten largest clones hold less than 3%. Sequenced material: peripheral blood, taken on day 0 of AZD1222 vaccination. The source is an adult in good health.

The rearrangement joins TRBV11-3 to TRBJ1-1; D not certain. Trimming removed 2 bases at V and 2 bases at J, with 12 bases between. CDR1 SGHNT and CDR2 YENEEA come from the germline V gene. CDR3 length equals 15 residues. In DNA form, the CDR3 reads TGTGCCAGCAGCTTATATTCTGATAAAAACACTGAAGCTTTCTTT. Its protein is CASSLYSDKNTEAFF.

This rearrangement joins TRBV12-3 or TRBV12-4 to TRBJ2-1, with 7 bases that match TRBD1. With V trimmed by 4 bases and J by 7 bases, 4 bases remained unmatched. The length of the CDR3 is 13 residues. CDR3 loop: CASSSTQGNEQFF. The CDR3 DNA sequence: TGTGCCAGCAGTTCAACACAGGGGAATGAGCAGTTCTTC.

Only one count was recorded for this clone. The J gene is TRBJ2-1, the V gene TRBV24-1; 8 positions agree with TRBD2. The CDR3 is 16 residues long. Losses at the gene ends were 4 bases for V and 0 bases for J; bases not matched to a gene: 4. Germline CDR1 reads KGHDR; CDR2 reads SFDVKD. For the CDR3, the DNA is TGTGCCACCAGTGACTCAAGCGGGAGCTCCTACAATGAGCAGTTCTTC. It encodes CATSDSSGSSYNEQFF.

This rearrangement joins TRBV2 to TRBJ2-7; D gene ambiguous. Trimming left V 0 bases short and J 4 bases short, with 4 bases between. This CDR3 comprises 12 residues. Germline V CDR1 and CDR2: SNHLY, FYNNEI. The CDR3 DNA reads as TGTGCCAGCAGTGAAGCCGGATACGAGCAGTACTTC. Its protein is CASSEAGYEQYF. Full variable domain (remainder filled in from reference TRBV2 and TRBJ2-7): EPEVTQTPSHQVTQMGQEVILRCVPISNHLYFYWYRQILGQKVEFLVSFYNNEISEKSEIFDDQFSVERPDGSNFTLKIRSTKLEDSAMYFCASSEAGYEQYFGPGTRLTVT.

The chain carries TRBV11-3 and TRBJ2-2, with D possibly being TRBD1 (6 bases). Trimming removed 5 bases from V and 3 bases from J, with 19 bases in between. The CDR3 spans 17 residues. CDR1 and CDR2 (germline): SGHNT, YENEEA. The CDR3 reads CASSRPLRDTDTGELFF. The CDR3 DNA is TGTGCCAGCAGCCGCCCCCTCCGGGACACAGACACCGGGGAGCTGTTTTTT.

A remark on this clone: This same CDR3 is encoded by further DNA sequences in the sample. This chain connects TRBV29-1 to TRBJ1-5; 7 bases line up with TRBD1. The CDR3 extends over 13 amino acids. The V segment lost 6 bases and the J segment 2 bases; nucleotides outside the gene matches: 4. Looked up from germline, CDR1 is SQVTM and CDR2 is ANQGSEA. Here the CDR3 DNA reads TGCAGCGTCTCAGGGGGGGGCAATCAGCCCCAGCATTTT. This sequence encodes CSVSGGGNQPQHF.

The gene calls are TRBV6-6 and TRBJ2-1, with no clear D. The V end lost 6 bases, the J end lost 10 bases, and 13 bases lay between the germline ends. Germline V CDR1 and CDR2: MNHNY, SVGAGI (reference sequence). The CDR3 loop spans 12 amino acids. CDR3 amino acids: CASSPVTLEQFF. The CDR3 DNA reads as TGTGCCAGCAGCCCGGTAACCCTCGAGCAGTTCTTC.

V and J are TRBV23-1 and TRBJ2-7, with D possibly TRBD2 on 5 matching bases. TRBV23-1 counts as an open reading frame of uncertain function. The CDR3 consists of 15 residues. Trimming pared 0 bases from V and 5 bases from J, leaving 14 bases between. The CDR3 region has the DNA TGCGCCAGCAGTCAATCGTCCGGGGTTGAGCACGAGCAGTACTTC. It is translated as CASSQSSGVEHEQYF.

The V gene is TRBV5-4, the J gene TRBJ2-3; 15 bases agree with TRBD2. CDR1 is SGHNT, CDR2 YYREEE, per germline (reference sequence). Trimming took 3 bases from V and 5 from J; bases not matched to a gene: 4. CDR3 length: 16 amino acids. The CDR3 DNA follows: TGTGCCAGCAGCTCGCGGACTAGCGGGGGGGGAGATACGCAGTATTTT. Protein: CASSSRTSGGGDTQYF.

A note on this clone: One junction end disagrees with the germline gene, perhaps due to a read error. The chain recombines TRBV5-1 with TRBJ2-4, with D perhaps TRBD2 (6 bases). The CDR3 extends over 12 amino acids. Germline V gives CDR1 SGHRS, CDR2 YFSETQ. CDR3 in amino acids: CASSRLVGIQYF. The DNA of the CDR3 is TGTGCCAGCAGCCGACTAGTGGGCATTCAGTACTTC. The full variable domain, in which reference TRBV5-1 and TRBJ2-4 provide the parts outside the CDR3, is KAGVTQTPRYLIKTRGQQVTLSCSPISGHRSVSWYQQTPGQGLQFLFEYFSETQRNKGNFPGRFSGRQFSNSRSEMNVSTLELGDSALYLCASSRLVGIQYFGAGTRLSVL.

The chain employs TRBV10-3 and TRBJ1-5; 10 nucleotides line up with TRBD1. The CDR3 length is 14 residues. Germline-derived CDR1 and CDR2 are ENHRY and SYGVKD. The ends lost 4 bases at V and 5 bases at J; junction bases unmatched: 2. Written as DNA, the CDR3 is TGTGCCATCAGTGCGGGACAGGGGTATCAGCCCCAGCATTTT. Its translation: CAISAGQGYQPQHF.

Concerning this clone itself: The germline gene is not matched at one end of the junction; a read error may be the cause. This chain connects TRBV5-1 to TRBJ1-4; D is unclear. Germline V gene sequence: CDR1 SGHRS, CDR2 YFSETQ. The CDR3 totals 16 residues. The CDR3 spells CASSLSGGLLSEKLFF. As DNA, the CDR3 is TGTGCCAGCAGCCTATCTGGTGGGTTGTTGAGTGAAAAACTGTTTTTT.

The chain has TRBV6-1 and TRBJ2-1; 15 bases line up with TRBD2. Germline assignment: CDR1 MNHNS and CDR2 SASEGT. This CDR3 has 19 residues. The V gene end was trimmed by 0 bases and the J gene end by 5 bases; junction bases not matched to a gene: 8. The CDR3 loop is CASSEALRGLAGGDNEQFF. The CDR3 nucleotides read TGTGCCAGCAGTGAAGCGCTTCGGGGACTAGCGGGGGGAGACAATGAGCAGTTCTTC.

The chain couples TRBV15 to TRBJ2-1, with 11 bases matching TRBD1. Germline trimming cut 7 bases from V and 4 bases from J; bases unmatched to any gene: 3. The CDR3 consists of 14 residues. Germline CDR1 LNHNV, CDR2 YYDKDF (reference sequence). The CDR3 spells CATTGQGAYNEQFF. In nucleotides, the CDR3 is TGTGCCACCACCGGACAGGGGGCTTACAATGAGCAGTTCTTC.

The chain uses TRBV10-3 and TRBJ2-7; TRBD2 matches at 9 bases. The V gene's germline CDR1 is ENHRY and CDR2 SYGVKD. The junction had 14 bases not matched to a gene; V was cut back by 3 bases and J by 5 bases. There are 17 residues in the CDR3. The CDR3 DNA follows: TGTGCCATCAGTGACTCCGCTAGCGGGGACGGCGTGCACGAGCAGTACTTC. It specifies CAISDSASGDGVHEQYF.

This clone was observed a single time. The CDR3: CATSSLGQPKETQYF. The CDR3 DNA is TGTGCCACCAGCAGCCTGGGACAACCGAAAGAGACCCAGTACTTC. The chain joins TRBV15 to TRBJ2-5; possibly TRBD1 for D (6 bases). The CDR3 spans 15 residues. From germline, CDR1 is LNHNV and CDR2 YYDKDF (reference sequence). Trimming pared 3 bases from V and 3 bases from J, leaving 14 bases between.

The chain is built from TRBV5-4 and TRBJ1-4; TRBD1 might be the D (5 bases). The CDR3 consists of 13 residues. Germline CDR1 and CDR2: SGHNT and YYREEE (reference sequence). The V gene lost 2 bases and the J gene lost 7 bases, with 9 bases spanning the gap. The CDR3 DNA is TGTGCCAGCAGCTTTCCAGGGACTGAAAAACTGTTTTTT. It specifies CASSFPGTEKLFF.

This sequence joins TRBV27 and TRBJ1-5, with TRBD1 identical over 9 bases. The CDR3 consists of 16 residues. The junction had 8 bases not matched to a gene; V was cut back by 5 bases and J by 3 bases. Germline CDR1 MNHEY, CDR2 SMNVEV (reference sequence). The CDR3 DNA is TGTGCCAGCAGTCCTCACGGGACAGGGATCAATCAGCCCCAGCATTTT. It specifies CASSPHGTGINQPQHF.

The rearrangement uses TRBV6-4 and TRBJ2-1; 9 nucleotides align to TRBD2. The CDR3 has 14 amino acids. The trim removed 2 bases at V and 7 bases at J, leaving 3 bases unmatched. The germline gives CDR1 MRHNA, CDR2 SNTAGT. The CDR3 DNA reads TGTGCCAGCAGTGACCTAGCGGGAACTAATGAGCAGTTCTTC. This codes for CASSDLAGTNEQFF.

The chain couples TRBV12-5 to TRBJ2-1; TRBD2 agrees at 10 bases. Looked up from germline, CDR1 is LGHNT and CDR2 is FRNRAP. The CDR3 has 16 residues. The trim removed 4 bases at V and 4 bases at J, leaving 7 bases unmatched. In DNA, the CDR3 is TGTGCTAGTGGTTCACCCGGGACTAGCGTTTACAATGAGCAGTTCTTC. Residues: CASGSPGTSVYNEQFF.

In this sample, this clone turned up once. CDR3: CASSGGINYGYTF. The CDR3 bases are TGTGCCAGCAGTGGGGGGATTAACTATGGCTACACCTTC. This chain uses TRBV2 with TRBJ1-2; D is perhaps TRBD1 (5 bases). Trimming stripped 4 bases from V and 1 base from J, with 7 bases between. Germline V CDR1 and CDR2: SNHLY, FYNNEI. The CDR3 covers 13 residues.

The CDR3 is CASSLVSGGNNEQFF. DNA of the CDR3: TGTGCCAGCAGCTTAGTCAGCGGGGGGAACAATGAGCAGTTCTTC. The V call is TRBV7-2, the J call TRBJ2-1, with 9 bases aligning to TRBD2. After removal of 1 base from V and 5 bases from J, the junction contained 3 bases not matched to a gene. This CDR3 region has 15 residues. Looked up from germline, CDR1 is SGHTA and CDR2 is FQGNSA.

The chain combines TRBV6-2 or TRBV6-3 with TRBJ1-5; D perhaps matches TRBD1 (6 bases). The V end was cut by 3 bases, the J end by 4 bases, with 13 bases between. Germline V gene data show CDR1 as MNHEY and CDR2 as SVGEGT. The CDR3 length is 15 residues. CDR3: CASSYHRTVNQPQHF. For the CDR3, the DNA is TGTGCCAGCAGTTATCATCGGACAGTAAATCAGCCCCAGCATTTT.

The J gene is TRBJ2-2, the V gene TRBV30; TRBD2 aligns across 7 bases. Germline CDR1 and CDR2: GTSNPN and SVGIG (reference sequence). The ends lost 4 bases at V and 6 bases at J; junction bases unmatched: 14. This CDR3 has 16 residues. The CDR3 loop reads CAWKRGTTLGPGELFF. The CDR3 DNA follows: TGTGCCTGGAAACGAGGGACTACTTTGGGGCCCGGGGAGCTGTTTTTT. Combining the CDR3 with reference TRBV30 and TRBJ2-2 gives the whole variable domain SQTIHQWPATLVQPVGSPLSLECTVEGTSNPNLYWYRQAAGRGLQLLFYSVGIGQISSEVPQNLSASRPQDRQFILSSKKLLLSDSGFYLCAWKRGTTLGPGELFFGEGSRLTVL.

The chain employs TRBV5-1 and TRBJ2-7; possibly TRBD1 or TRBD2 for D (5 bases each). The CDR3 is 12 amino acids. Trimming cost V 0 bases and J 5 bases, with 6 bases left between them. Germline V CDR1 and CDR2: SGHRS, YFSETQ. DNA of the CDR3: TGCGCCAGCAGCTTGGAGGGACACGAGCAGTACTTC. Translated, it gives CASSLEGHEQYF.

The chain has TRBV30 and TRBJ1-1; 7 nucleotides line up with TRBD1. J gave up 5 bases and V 7 bases, and 10 bases lay outside the gene matches. The germline V gene encodes CDR1 GTSNPN and CDR2 SVGIG (reference sequence). The CDR3 is made up of 13 amino acids. For the CDR3, the DNA is TGTGCCTCCAGACAGGGTACATGGACTGAAGCTTTCTTT. As protein: CASRQGTWTEAFF.

The chain joins TRBV5-6 to TRBJ1-5, with D maybe TRBD1 (6 bases). This CDR3 contains 14 residues. Trimming pared 4 bases from V and 4 bases from J, leaving 12 bases between. Per germline, CDR1 SGHDT and CDR2 YYEEEE. Here the CDR3 reads CASSATGPNQPQHF. CDR3 in DNA: TGTGCCAGCAGCGCCACAGGGCCGAATCAGCCCCAGCATTTT.

The chain uses TRBV30 and TRBJ2-1; 10 nucleotides match TRBD1. The germline CDR1 and CDR2 sequences are GTSNPN and SVGIG (reference sequence). The CDR3 has 15 residues. The ends lost 0 bases at V and 4 bases at J; junction bases unmatched: 3. CDR3 DNA: TGTGCCTGGAGTGTGGGGACAGGGGCATACAATGAGCAGTTCTTC. It codes for CAWSVGTGAYNEQFF.

CDR3 sequence (DNA): TGTGCCAGCAGACCGCTGGTGGGAGATGCAGATACGCAGTATTTT. It codes for CASRPLVGDADTQYF. This rearrangement joins TRBV6-5 to TRBJ2-3; D is perhaps TRBD2 (5 bases). The CDR3 sequence is 15 residues long. Germline V gene sequence: CDR1 MNHEY, CDR2 SVGAGI. The V end lost 6 bases, the J end lost 4 bases, and 17 bases lay between the germline ends.

This clone was recorded a few times. The chain joins TRBV27 to TRBJ1-6; TRBD1 matches 11 bases. V trimming: 9 bases; J trimming: 10 bases; junction bases outside the gene matches: 5. The CDR3 contains 13 residues. The germline CDR1 and CDR2 sequences are MNHEY and SMNVEV (reference sequence). The CDR3 loop reads CASRTGGASPLHF. The CDR3 bases are TGTGCCAGTCGGACAGGGGGCGCATCACCCCTCCACTTT.

The chain recombines TRBV29-1 with TRBJ1-4; D not resolved. Trimming removed 4 bases from V and 3 bases from J, with 6 bases in between. The CDR3 contains 12 residues. Germline assignment: CDR1 SQVTM and CDR2 ANQGSEA. CDR3 DNA: TGCAGCGTTGCGGCGTCTAATGAAAAACTGTTTTTT. Translating it yields CSVAASNEKLFF.

The chain links TRBV21-1 to TRBJ1-1; the table's D call, TRBD1, was not checked against the DNA. TRBV21-1 is a pseudogene segment. This CDR3 spans 18 amino acids. DNA of the CDR3: TGTGCCAGCCGAACCTTGGGGGCAAGGGGTGTGGCGAACACTGAAGCTTTCTTT. This sequence encodes CASRTLGARGVANTEAFF.